This T cell receptor beta chain was identified in a study of T cells after yellow fever vaccination. About the study: The SMART-Seq v4 Ultra Low Input method served to prepare the low-cell-number fractions.

The CDR3 has 15 amino acids. V gave up 3 bases and J gave up 0 bases, with 10 bases separating them. Germline V gene sequence: CDR1 WNHNN, CDR2 SYGVQD (reference sequence). TCRdb itself ran the 5' RACE reads through MiXCR, one entry per CDR3 protein. The table shows 500,000 to 650,000 distinct CDR3 sequences, with approximately 13% occurring only once. This clonotype was counted only a few times. Antigen unknown. Study-wide results and limits: Detected again after the booster were most primary-vaccination clones, at approximately 96% CD4 and 70% to 90% CD8. Across the CD4 and CD8 compartments, a small share of clonotypes was present in both.

The chain combines TRBV10-1 with TRBJ2-3, with D possibly matching TRBD2 (5 bases). This clonotype was obtained from a man aged 30 to 45 who received the YFV17D yellow fever vaccine. Specimen: PBMCs, collected on the day of the yellow fever booster vaccination. The CDR3 region is CASSDHSGSTDTQYF. CDR3 nucleotides: TGCGCCAGCAGTGACCATTCGGGGAGCACAGATACGCAGTATTTT.